Listed below are T cell receptor beta chains from one sample, sequenced in a study of regulatory T cells in long-lasting Graves disease. TCRdb processed the multiplex PCR reads anew with MiXCR; each CDR3 protein has one entry. The table includes fewer than 650,000 distinct CDR3 sequences, more than 15% detected once. Separately, the same data were catalogued under a study of T cells in Graves' hyperthyroidism and ophthalmopathy.

The sequencing here drew on peripheral blood mononuclear cells (PBMCs), taken at new diagnosis, from a patient treated with antithyroid drugs. The receptors were gathered from a man aged 18 to 35 with Graves disease. Both conserved end residues are trimmed from each CDR3.

J gene | V gene | CDR3 protein
TRBJ1-2 | TRBV12-5 | ASGLVSHSDEKFF
TRBJ1-1 | TRBV9 | ASSEWGDRVAF
TRBJ2-7 | TRBV28 | ASSSTAPRLSYEQY
TRBJ2-2 | TRBV28 | AARGHTGELF
TRBJ1-5 | TRBV12-3/TRBV12-4 | ASSFRGSSNQPQH
TRBJ2-7 | TRBV5-8 | ASMVFPITYEQY
TRBJ1-4 | TRBV30 | AWEAGPQEKLF
TRBJ2-1 | TRBV19 | ASSMGSRLGAHEQF
TRBJ1-1 | TRBV2 | ASSAGRGTTEAS
TRBJ2-3 | TRBV27 | ASSLRRLAGAADTQY
TRBJ2-1 | TRBV6-2/TRBV6-3 | ASSWTGTYNNEQF
TRBJ2-3 | TRBV4-2 | ASSQDLFDSTTDTQY
TRBJ1-5 | TRBV7-9 | ASSLAGGENQPQH
TRBJ2-7 | TRBV28 | ASSGTGAKNEQY
TRBJ2-1 | TRBV28 | ASSFRGSSYNEQF
TRBJ2-3 | TRBV27 | ASSLGTTTTDTQY
TRBJ2-7 | TRBV7-6 | ASSQGIQGAGAYEQY
TRBJ2-1 | TRBV3-1 | ASSQPGLANYNEQF
TRBJ2-1 | TRBV9 | ASSLVRQKNEQF
TRBJ2-1 | TRBV11-2 | ASSSVGYNEQF
TRBJ2-3 | TRBV5-1 | ASSHLGGGDQRGDTQY
TRBJ2-4 | TRBV6-1 | ASSGPVGWY
TRBJ1-6 | TRBV28 | ASRPPHPGEYNSPLH
TRBJ1-6 | TRBV5-1 | ASSWNRVDGSSPLH
TRBJ2-7 | TRBV11-2 | ASRSGLVPEQY
TRBJ2-1 | TRBV7-2 | ASSLARSGAQF
TRBJ2-3 | TRBV12-5 | ASGPRDAPSTDTQY
TRBJ1-4 | TRBV7-8 | ASSRRPDSTNEKLF
TRBJ1-4 | TRBV12-3/TRBV12-4 | ASSPSGGALNEKLF
TRBJ1-2 | TRBV6-2/TRBV6-3 | ASSSVANYGYT
TRBJ2-5 | TRBV9 | ASSVAAQGGETQY
TRBJ1-3 | TRBV30 | AWSVQGVENSGNTIY
TRBJ2-5 | TRBV3-1 | ASSQGRQETQY
TRBJ2-7 | TRBV4-1 | ASSQPGGSSYEQY
TRBJ2-7 | TRBV28 | ASSLLRTLKGAQQY
TRBJ2-7 | TRBV14 | ASSQGAPGSTYEQY
TRBJ2-3 | TRBV5-6 | ASSLNQVWTDTQY
TRBJ2-5 | TRBV6-1 | ASSEVRREKENQY
TRBJ2-7 | TRBV30 | AWSLTSYYEQY
TRBJ2-2 | TRBV13 | ASSQGRASVTGELF